This entry lists 14 T cell receptor beta chains sequenced from one sample in a study of cytomegalovirus exposure and HLA in healthy donors. A multiplex PCR was run with 60 Vbeta primers and 13 Jbeta primers. Libraries were prepared by immunoSEQ multiplex PCR; TCRdb keeps only in-frame clonotypes and omits some of them. The sample yields 84,000 or so clones, 60% to 80% seen once. The sequenced sample consisted of PBMCs. The receptors were gathered from a middle-aged man in good health and CMV-seronegative.

V is TRBV18 and J is TRBJ1-2; tentative D call: TRBD1 (5 bases). Trimming took 3 bases from V and 4 from J, leaving 15 bases between them. The CDR3 is 15 amino acids. The germline V gene has CDR1 KGHSH and CDR2 LQKENI. Written as DNA, the CDR3 is TGTGCCAGCTCACCCACAGCAGGACATATCTATGGCTACACCTTC. This sequence encodes CASSPTAGHIYGYTF.

The V and J genes are TRBV27 and TRBJ1-6, with a weak D call TRBD1 (5 bases). Germline CDR1 reads MNHEY; CDR2 reads SMNVEV (reference sequence). V lost 2 bases and J lost 9, with 17 bases in between. The CDR3 has 16 residues. CDR3 in amino acids: CASSLSSGLVGSPLHF. In nucleotides, the CDR3 is TGTGCCAGCAGTTTAAGTTCAGGGCTGGTAGGTTCACCCCTCCACTTT.

The chain recombines TRBV5-1 with TRBJ2-5, with D tentatively TRBD1 (6 bases). V was clipped by 6 bases and J by 2 bases, with 17 bases between them. Germline V gene sequence: CDR1 SGHRS, CDR2 YFSETQ. This CDR3 comprises 15 residues. The CDR3 DNA is TGCGCCAGCACGGAACCCAAGACAGGTCAAGAGACCCAGTACTTC. Its protein product is CASTEPKTGQETQYF.

The V call is TRBV30, the J call TRBJ2-3; maybe TRBD2 (7 bases). The CDR3 has 15 residues. The germline CDR1 and CDR2 sequences are GTSNPN and SVGIG (reference sequence). Trimming removed 3 bases from V and 6 bases from J, with 19 bases in between. The CDR3 reads CAWSPIGRGPDTQYF. CDR3 DNA: TGTGCCTGGAGCCCCATAGGGCGGGGGCCCGATACGCAGTATTTT.

In this sample, this clone turned up once. The gene calls are TRBV9 and TRBJ1-3; D is perhaps TRBD1 (5 bases). This CDR3 comprises 13 residues. Germline CDR1 is SGDLS and CDR2 is YYNGEE. Trimming cost V 3 bases and J 7 bases, with 11 bases left between them. The chain's CDR3 is CASSGGRKNTIYF. The CDR3 DNA reads TGTGCCAGCAGCGGGGGGAGGAAGAACACCATATATTTT.

The chain combines TRBV7-2 with TRBJ2-1; 9 bases align to TRBD2. Germline V CDR1 and CDR2: SGHTA, FQGNSA. The CDR3 has 17 amino acids. Trimming removed 4 bases from V and 7 bases from J; junction bases left unmatched: 14. In DNA, the CDR3 is TGTGCCAGCAGCTCCAGGCGGGGGAGCGGGGGGTTGAATGAGCAGTTCTTC. Its protein is CASSSRRGSGGLNEQFF.

This sequence joins TRBV5-6 and TRBJ1-2; no clear D gene. V was shortened by 0 bases and J by 8 bases, with 11 bases between the two germline ends. CDR1 and CDR2 (germline): SGHDT, YYEEEE. CDR3 length: 13 amino acids. The CDR3 bases are TGTGCCAGCAGCTTGGACGGGATGGGCGGCTACACCTTC. Amino acids: CASSLDGMGGYTF.

The chain employs TRBV5-1 and TRBJ1-2; possibly TRBD1 for D (5 bases). This CDR3 contains 14 residues. The germline V gene has CDR1 SGHRS and CDR2 YFSETQ. V was clipped by 4 bases and J by 4 bases, with 14 bases between them. As DNA, the CDR3 is TGCGCCAGCAGCCCCACGCCGGGGGGCTATGGCTACACCTTC. Translating it yields CASSPTPGGYGYTF.

This clone was picked up one time. This chain joins TRBV10-3 and TRBJ1-1; possibly TRBD1 for D (6 bases). V was shortened by 6 bases and J by 6 bases, with 17 bases between the two germline ends. The CDR3 spans 14 residues. In germline, CDR1 is ENHRY, CDR2 SYGVKD. CDR3 protein: CAISPRTGTPEAFF. The CDR3, as DNA: TGTGCCATCAGCCCTCGTACAGGGACCCCTGAAGCTTTCTTT.

The chain joins TRBV6-1 to TRBJ1-6; D perhaps matches TRBD1 (5 bases). The CDR3 has 13 amino acids. V was pared by 3 bases and J by 14 bases, with 14 bases between. CDR1 is MNHNS and CDR2 is SASEGT in the germline V gene. DNA of the CDR3: TGTGCCAGCAGTGAGGGCCCCAGGGCGGCCCTCCACTTT. This sequence encodes CASSEGPRAALHF.

The chain employs TRBV4-2 and TRBJ2-7, with 7 nucleotides matching TRBD1. Looked up from germline, CDR1 is LGHNA and CDR2 is YNFKEQ. This CDR3 comprises 16 residues. Losses at the gene ends were 2 bases for V and 6 bases for J; bases not matched to a gene: 13. CDR3: CASSQQTGNRILEQYF. The CDR3 DNA follows: TGTGCCAGCAGCCAACAGACAGGGAACAGGATCCTCGAGCAGTACTTC.

This sequence joins TRBV9 and TRBJ2-1, with 10 bases fitting TRBD2. From germline, CDR1 is SGDLS and CDR2 YYNGEE. The junction had 11 bases not matched to a gene; V was cut back by 2 bases and J by 9 bases. This CDR3 is built from 16 residues. CDR3 DNA sequence: TGTGCCAGCAGCGTCCGGAGCGGGGGGGCGGTCGGTGAGCAGTTCTTC. It encodes CASSVRSGGAVGEQFF.

The rearrangement uses TRBV6-5 and TRBJ2-2; no firm D call. The CDR3 contains 14 residues. Trimming took off 5 bases at V and 3 bases at J, with 10 bases between the two ends. Per the germline V gene, CDR1 is MNHEY and CDR2 is SVGAGI. CDR3 sequence (DNA): TGTGCCAGCAGTCCCGACACCTACACCGGGGAGCTGTTTTTT. Protein sequence: CASSPDTYTGELFF.

This clone showed up just once. The chain uses TRBV30 and TRBJ1-6; D is perhaps TRBD1 (6 bases). Trimming removed 4 bases at V and 6 bases at J, with 10 bases between. There are 13 residues in the CDR3. Germline V gene sequence: CDR1 GTSNPN, CDR2 SVGIG (reference sequence). In DNA, the CDR3 is TGTGCCTGGAAGGAACAGGGTAATTCACCCCTCCACTTT. Translating gives CAWKEQGNSPLHF.